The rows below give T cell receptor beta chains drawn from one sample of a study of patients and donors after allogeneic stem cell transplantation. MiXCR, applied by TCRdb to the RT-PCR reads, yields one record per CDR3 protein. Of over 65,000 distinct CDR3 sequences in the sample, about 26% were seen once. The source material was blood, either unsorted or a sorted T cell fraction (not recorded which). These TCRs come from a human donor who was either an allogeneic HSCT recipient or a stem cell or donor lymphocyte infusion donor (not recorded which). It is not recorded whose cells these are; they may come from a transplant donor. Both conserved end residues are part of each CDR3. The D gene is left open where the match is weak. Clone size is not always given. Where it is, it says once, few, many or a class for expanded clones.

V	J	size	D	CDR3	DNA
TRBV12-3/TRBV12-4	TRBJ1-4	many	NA	CASSPRDRVGEKLFF	TGTGCCAGCAGCCCTAGGGACCGGGTGGGTGAAAAACTGTTTTTT
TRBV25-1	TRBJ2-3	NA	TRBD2	CASSDRWAGVRDTQYF	TGTGCCAGCAGTGACAGGTGGGCGGGAGTGCGAGATACGCAGTATTTT
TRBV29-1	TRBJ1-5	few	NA	CSVPAGGDSNQPQHF	TGCAGCGTCCCAGCTGGGGGAGATAGCAATCAGCCCCAGCATTTT
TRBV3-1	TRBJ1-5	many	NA	CASSQEPGLYQPQHF	TGTGCCAGCAGCCAAGAACCGGGCCTGTACCAGCCCCAGCATTTT
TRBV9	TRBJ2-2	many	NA	CASSVGSANTGELFF	TGTGCCAGCAGCGTAGGTTCGGCGAACACCGGGGAGCTGTTTTTT
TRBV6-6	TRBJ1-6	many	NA	CASFPGSSPLHF	TGTGCCAGCTTTCCGGGGTCTTCACCCCTCCACTTT
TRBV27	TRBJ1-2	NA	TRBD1	CASSSLQGAPNYGYTF	TGTGCCAGCAGCTCCCTTCAGGGGGCCCCAAACTATGGCTACACCTTC
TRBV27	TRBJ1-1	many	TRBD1	CASSLSPRQGPNTEAFF	TGTGCCAGCAGTTTATCTCCCCGACAGGGTCCGAACACTGAAGCTTTCTTT
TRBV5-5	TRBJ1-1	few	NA	CASSRAHQNTEAFF	TGTGCCAGCAGCCGAGCACACCAGAACACTGAAGCTTTCTTT
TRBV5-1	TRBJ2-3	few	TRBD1	CASSLGDRESTDTQYF	TGCGCCAGCAGCTTGGGGGACAGGGAAAGCACAGATACGCAGTATTTT
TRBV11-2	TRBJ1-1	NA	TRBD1	CASSPLTGRNTEAFF	TGTGCCAGCAGCCCTTTGACAGGGAGAAACACTGAAGCTTTCTTT
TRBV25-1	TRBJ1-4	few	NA	CASSESGASKKLFF	TGTGCCAGCAGTGAATCGGGGGCCTCTAAAAAACTGTTTTTT
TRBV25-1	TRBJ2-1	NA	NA	CASSARNGLVYNEQFF	TGTGCCAGCAGTGCTCGGAACGGGCTGGTCTACAATGAGCAGTTCTTC
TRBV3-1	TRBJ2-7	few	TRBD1	CASSQDGTGFVRVEQYF	TGTGCCAGCAGCCAAGATGGGACAGGATTTGTACGTGTCGAGCAGTACTTC
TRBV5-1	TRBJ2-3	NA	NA	CASSWMPEDSTDTQYF	TGCGCCAGCAGCTGGATGCCTGAAGACAGCACAGATACGCAGTATTTT
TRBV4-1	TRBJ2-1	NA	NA	CASSPSGAPRVNEQFF	TGCGCCAGCAGCCCCAGTGGGGCCCCTCGGGTCAATGAGCAGTTCTTC
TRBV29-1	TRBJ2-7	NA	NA	CSGYSGPTSEQYF	TGCAGCGGCTACTCGGGACCGACCTCCGAGCAGTACTTC
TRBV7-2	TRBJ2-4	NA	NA	CASSLIPPGANGIQYF	TGTGCCAGCAGCTTAATCCCGCCGGGGGCGAACGGCATTCAGTACTTC
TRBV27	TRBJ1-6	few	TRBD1	CASTQGVGNSPLHF	TGTGCCAGCACCCAGGGGGTGGGAAATTCACCCCTCCACTTT
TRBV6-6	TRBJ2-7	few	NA	CASSQQGGYEQYF	TGTGCCAGCAGCCAACAGGGGGGGTACGAGCAGTACTTC
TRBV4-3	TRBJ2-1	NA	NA	CASSQAIPLATNEQFF	TGCGCCAGCAGCCAAGCCATCCCCCTTGCGACCAATGAGCAGTTCTTC
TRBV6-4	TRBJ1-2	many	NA	CASSENLQATYGYTF	TGTGCCAGCAGTGAAAATTTGCAGGCCACCTATGGCTACACCTTC
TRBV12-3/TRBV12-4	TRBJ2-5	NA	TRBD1	CASSKGQDQSF	TGTGCCAGCAGTAAAGGACAGGACCAGAGTTTC
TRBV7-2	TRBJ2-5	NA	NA	CASSLVLRQETQYF	TGTGCCAGCAGCTTAGTTCTCAGACAAGAGACCCAGTACTTC
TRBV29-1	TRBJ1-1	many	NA	CSVEEGGSGTEAFF	TGCAGCGTTGAGGAGGGGGGGTCAGGCACTGAAGCTTTCTTT
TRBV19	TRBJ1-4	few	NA	CASTLQAATNEKLFF	TGTGCCAGTACCTTACAGGCTGCAACTAATGAAAAACTGTTTTTT
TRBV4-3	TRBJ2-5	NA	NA	CASSQLFVREETQYF	TGCGCCAGCAGCCAATTGTTCGTGCGGGAAGAGACCCAGTACTTC
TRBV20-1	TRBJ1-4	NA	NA	CSAYTGRTNEKLFF	TGCAGTGCTTATACAGGGAGAACTAATGAAAAACTGTTTTTT
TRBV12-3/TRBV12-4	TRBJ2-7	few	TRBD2	CASSMGGYEQYF	TGTGCCAGCAGTATGGGAGGGTACGAGCAGTACTTC
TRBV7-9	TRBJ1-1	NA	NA	CASSPVGGWTEAFF	TGTGCCAGCAGCCCGGTTGGGGGTTGGACTGAAGCTTTCTTT
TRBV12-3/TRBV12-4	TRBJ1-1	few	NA	CASSFPTASLMNTEAFF	TGTGCCAGCAGTTTTCCGACAGCATCCCTCATGAACACTGAAGCTTTCTTT
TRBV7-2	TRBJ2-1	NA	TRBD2	CASSLYGGRVYNEQFF	TGTGCCAGCAGCTTATATGGCGGGAGAGTCTACAATGAGCAGTTCTTC
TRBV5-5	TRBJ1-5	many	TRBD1	CASSSGQGRNQPQHF	TGTGCCAGCAGCTCCGGACAGGGGAGGAATCAGCCCCAGCATTTT
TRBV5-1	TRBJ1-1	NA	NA	CASSLRTPGEAFF	TGCGCCAGCAGCTTGCGGACGCCGGGGGAAGCTTTCTTT
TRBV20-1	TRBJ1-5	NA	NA	CSARVGQLNQPQHF	TGCAGTGCTAGAGTAGGCCAGCTCAATCAGCCCCAGCATTTT
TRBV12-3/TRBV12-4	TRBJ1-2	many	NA	CASSPRTNYGYTF	TGTGCCAGCAGTCCCCGGACCAACTATGGCTACACCTTC
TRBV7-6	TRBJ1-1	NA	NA	CASSLDIRVPNTEAFF	TGTGCCAGCAGCTTAGATATTAGGGTCCCGAACACTGAAGCTTTCTTT
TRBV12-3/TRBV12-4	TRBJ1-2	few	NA	CASKRGRNYGYTF	TGTGCCAGCAAAAGGGGACGTAACTATGGCTACACCTTC
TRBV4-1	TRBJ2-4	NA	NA	CASSQSGGNIQYF	TGCGCCAGCAGCCAAAGTGGAGGGAACATTCAGTACTTC
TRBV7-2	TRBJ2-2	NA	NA	CASSLGGSHGELFF	TGTGCCAGCAGCTTAGGGGGGTCCCACGGGGAGCTGTTTTTT
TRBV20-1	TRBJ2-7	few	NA	CSARGLWGSSYEQYF	TGCAGTGCTAGAGGCCTCTGGGGAAGCTCCTACGAGCAGTACTTC
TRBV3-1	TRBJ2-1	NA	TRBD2	CASSQDNGGVYNEQFF	TGTGCCAGCAGCCAAGATAATGGGGGGGTCTACAATGAGCAGTTCTTC
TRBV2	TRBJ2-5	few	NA	CASSAPGRYQETQYF	TGTGCCAGCAGTGCCCCGGGGAGGTACCAAGAGACCCAGTACTTC
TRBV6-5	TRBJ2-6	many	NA	CASRVSGANVLTF	TGTGCCAGCAGGGTCTCTGGGGCCAACGTCCTGACTTTC
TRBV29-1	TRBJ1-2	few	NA	CSVTGRGYTF	TGCAGCGTGACAGGTCGAGGCTACACCTTC
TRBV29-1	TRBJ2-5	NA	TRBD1	CSVEGQTEETQYF	TGCAGCGTTGAGGGACAGACAGAAGAGACCCAGTACTTC
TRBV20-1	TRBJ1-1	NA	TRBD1	CSISGQGAWDTEAFF	TGCAGTATCTCGGGGCAGGGGGCATGGGACACTGAAGCTTTCTTT
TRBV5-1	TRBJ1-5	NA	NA	CASSSQPNQPQHF	TGCGCCAGCAGCTCACAGCCTAATCAGCCCCAGCATTTT
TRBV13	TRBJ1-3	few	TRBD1	CASSHGQGDLSSGNTIYF	TGTGCCAGCAGCCATGGACAGGGGGACTTAAGCTCTGGAAACACCATATATTTT
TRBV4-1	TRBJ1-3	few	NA	CASSQVLRAVSGNTIYF	TGCGCCAGCAGCCAAGTTCTTAGGGCGGTCTCTGGAAACACCATATATTTT
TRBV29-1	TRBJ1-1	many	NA	CSVGGAGTEAFF	TGCAGCGTTGGGGGGGCGGGGACTGAAGCTTTCTTT
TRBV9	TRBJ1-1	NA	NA	CASRERQTMNTEAFF	TGTGCCAGCAGGGAAAGACAGACCATGAACACTGAAGCTTTCTTT
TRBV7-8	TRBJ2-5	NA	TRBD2	CASSLASGGLETQYF	TGTGCCAGCAGCTTAGCAAGCGGGGGGTTAGAGACCCAGTACTTC
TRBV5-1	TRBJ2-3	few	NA	CASSLEGRDTQYF	TGCGCCAGCAGCTTGGAAGGGCGAGATACGCAGTATTTT
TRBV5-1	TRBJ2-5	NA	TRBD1	CASSMGTGDVWETQYF	TGCGCCAGCAGCATGGGGACAGGGGATGTGTGGGAGACCCAGTACTTC
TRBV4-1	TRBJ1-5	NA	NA	CASSHPQGGQPQHF	TGCGCCAGCAGCCATCCTCAGGGAGGTCAGCCCCAGCATTTT
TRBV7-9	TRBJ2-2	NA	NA	CASSTSPGELFF	TGTGCCAGCAGCACGTCTCCCGGGGAGCTGTTTTTT
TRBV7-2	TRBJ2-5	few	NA	CASSQNGGFQETQYF	TGTGCCAGCAGCCAAAACGGGGGCTTTCAAGAGACCCAGTACTTC